This is a list of T cell receptor beta chains from one sample in a study of cytomegalovirus exposure and HLA in healthy donors. Libraries were prepared by immunoSEQ multiplex PCR; TCRdb keeps only in-frame clonotypes and omits some of them. The sample lists 150,000 to 200,000 clones, around four fifths seen once, with approximately 2.9% in the top ten. The sample taken for sequencing was PBMCs. All receptors come from a woman between 45 and 65 years old in good health and CMV-seropositive. CDR3s include the opening cysteine and the closing phenylalanine or tryptophan. A D gene is named only where the DNA matches it firmly. Some rows mark clone size as missing; the rest say once, few, many or name a class of expanded clone.

d_call j_call v_call clone_size cdr3_nt cdr3_aa
. TRBJ1-4 TRBV4-1 . TGCGCCAGCAGCCAAGAATGGCCTGAAAAACTGTTTTTT CASSQEWPEKLFF
TRBD1 TRBJ2-7 TRBV6-5 . TGTGCCAGCAGTACCAAGCCGACAGGGGGCTACGAGCAGTACTTC CASSTKPTGGYEQYF
. TRBJ1-1 TRBV5-6 . TGTGCCAGCAGCTTGCTTAACAGACCGAACACTGAAGCTTTCTTT CASSLLNRPNTEAFF
TRBD2 TRBJ2-5 TRBV7-2 . TGTGCCAGCAGCCCCACGCTGGGCGGGGGAGGGGAGACCCAGTACTTC CASSPTLGGGGETQYF
TRBD2 TRBJ2-1 TRBV5-6 . TGTGCCAGCAGCTCCCTCCAGCGGGGGGGCCTAGGGGAGCAGTTCTTC CASSSLQRGGLGEQFF
. TRBJ2-4 TRBV19 . TGTGCCAGTAGTATGAGAACGGCGGGGGCGAGTAACTTAGCCAAAAACATTCAGTACTTC CASSMRTAGASNLAKNIQYF
TRBD2 TRBJ2-1 TRBV9 . TGTGCCAGCAGCTCTAGCGGGGGCCACAATGAGCAGTTCTTC CASSSSGGHNEQFF
TRBD1 TRBJ2-1 TRBV6-6 . TGTGCCAGCAGTCCCGGGGACAGGAGAAACAATGAGCAGTTCTTC CASSPGDRRNNEQFF
TRBD1 TRBJ1-2 TRBV19 . TGTGCCACCCAAGGGACAGTGGACTATGGCTACACCTTC CATQGTVDYGYTF
. TRBJ2-6 TRBV7-8 . TGTGCCAGCAGCCAACAAGTTGGGGCCAACGTCCTGACTTTC CASSQQVGANVLTF
. TRBJ2-3 TRBV11-3 . TGTGCCAGCAGCCCCGGCCAGGGCCTCACAGCAGATACGCAGTATTTT CASSPGQGLTADTQYF
TRBD1 TRBJ2-7 TRBV13 . TGTGCCAGCAGCCGCGATATGACAGGGAGCTACGAGCAGTACTTC CASSRDMTGSYEQYF
TRBD2 TRBJ2-5 TRBV28 . TGTGCCAGCAGTTTATCAGGACTAGCGGGGGGCCAAGAGACCCAGTACTTC CASSLSGLAGGQETQYF
. TRBJ1-1 TRBV13 . TGTGCCAGCAGCTTATTAGCTGAAGCTTTCTTT CASSLLAEAFF
TRBD1 TRBJ2-7 TRBV5-6 . TGTGCCAGCAGCTTGGGAGGGGGCCTATGGGAATACGAGCAGTACTTC CASSLGGGLWEYEQYF
TRBD2 TRBJ2-2 TRBV15 . TGTGCCACCAGCTTTAGGGACTACGCCACCGGGGAGCTGTTTTTT CATSFRDYATGELFF
. TRBJ2-3 TRBV19 few TGTCTCAGGGTCACAGATACGCAGTATTTT CLRVTDTQYF
TRBD1 TRBJ2-7 TRBV2 . TGTGCCATTCGCACAGGGGGTAATTACGAGCAGTACTTC CAIRTGGNYEQYF
. TRBJ1-5 TRBV11-3 . TGTGCCAGCAGCTTATTGCTTTTCCCCCGCCGGAGCAATCAGCCCCAGCATTTT CASSLLLFPRRSNQPQHF
TRBD1 TRBJ1-5 TRBV19 . TGTGCCAGTAGTATCTTGGGACAGCCGAGCAATCAGCCCCAGCATTTT CASSILGQPSNQPQHF
TRBD1 TRBJ2-3 TRBV6-5 . TGTGCCAGCAGCCCGGACAGGGACACAGATACGCAGTATTTT CASSPDRDTDTQYF
TRBD1 TRBJ2-5 TRBV2 . TGTGCCAGCAGTGATTTTAGGGGGCGAGAGACCCAGTACTTC CASSDFRGRETQYF
. TRBJ2-1 TRBV10-3 . TGTGCCATCAGGGCTACCCAGGGAAAACGAAATGAGCAGTTCTTC CAIRATQGKRNEQFF
TRBD1 TRBJ1-2 TRBV5-4 . TGTGCCAGCAGCTCCCCAAAGACAGGGGGCATCTATGGCTACACCTTC CASSSPKTGGIYGYTF
TRBD1 TRBJ2-7 TRBV7-9 few TGTGCCAGCAGCTCCAGGACAGGGGGCGGTGAGCAGTACTTC CASSSRTGGGEQYF
. TRBJ1-5 TRBV5-4 . TGTGCCAGCAGCCAGGGCCCGTATAGCAATCAGCCCCAGCATTTT CASSQGPYSNQPQHF
TRBD1 TRBJ1-4 TRBV5-6 . TGTGCCAGCAGCACCCTCGACAGGGTCGGTGAAAAACTGTTTTTT CASSTLDRVGEKLFF
TRBD1 TRBJ2-5 TRBV7-9 . TGTGCCAGCAGCTTAGGGACAGGGGGCTCCAGGGGAGAGACCCAGTACTTC CASSLGTGGSRGETQYF
. TRBJ2-2 TRBV5-4 once TGTGCCAGCAGCCCCCTTCCCGGGGGGGAGCTGTTTTTT CASSPLPGGELFF
TRBD1 TRBJ2-6 TRBV19 once TGTGCCAGTAGCCGACAGGGAGCGTTGGGGGCCAACGTCCTGACTTTC CASSRQGALGANVLTF
. TRBJ2-2 TRBV9 . TGTGCCAGCAGCGTAGGGGGGGGCGTAACCGGGGAGCTGTTTTTT CASSVGGGVTGELFF
TRBD1 TRBJ1-5 TRBV7-9 . TGTGCCAGCAGCACGGGACAGGGTGAGGGCCAGCCCCAGCATTTT CASSTGQGEGQPQHF
TRBD1 TRBJ1-3 TRBV7-9 . TGTGCCAGCAGCCTTCAGGGGGTCAGCTCTGGAAACACCATATATTTT CASSLQGVSSGNTIYF
TRBD1 TRBJ2-1 TRBV7-2 . TGTGCCAGCAGGCGACGGGACAGGGGTTCCTACAATGAGCAGTTCTTC CASRRRDRGSYNEQFF
. TRBJ1-1 TRBV11-3 . TGTGCCAGCAGCTTTAGAAGAAACACTGAAGCTTTCTTT CASSFRRNTEAFF
TRBD1 TRBJ2-1 TRBV5-1 . TGCGCCAGCCGACAGGGGACAGGGGGGTACAATGAGCAGTTCTTC CASRQGTGGYNEQFF
. TRBJ2-7 TRBV9 . TGTGCCAGCAGTCCCGGACAGCTCTACGAGCAGTACTTC CASSPGQLYEQYF
. TRBJ2-2 TRBV7-9 . TGTGCCAGCAGTGTAGACCGACAGGTTAACACCGGGGAGCTGTTTTTT CASSVDRQVNTGELFF
. TRBJ1-5 TRBV18 . TGTGCCAGCTCACCAATGGCCGCCAGCAATCAGCCCCAGCATTTT CASSPMAASNQPQHF
. TRBJ1-4 TRBV5-1 . TGCGCCAGCAGCTCAGGAGGGCTAGGGGAAAAACTGTTTTTT CASSSGGLGEKLFF
TRBD2 TRBJ2-3 TRBV7-2 . TGTGCCAGCAGCTTAGGCGGGGGGCGCATCCCAGATACGCAGTATTTT CASSLGGGRIPDTQYF
TRBD1 TRBJ1-2 TRBV11-2 once TGTGCCAGCAGCCAGGGGACAGGGGGCTACTATGGCTACACCTTC CASSQGTGGYYGYTF
. TRBJ2-2 TRBV21-1 . TGTGCCAGCAGCTCGCAAACAACTAGCGGGGGGAACACCGGGGAGCTGTTTTTT CASSSQTTSGGNTGELFF
TRBD1 TRBJ2-5 TRBV4-3 . TGCGCCAGCAGCCAAGGGGTTGCGGGACAGGTGGGGACCCAGTACTTC CASSQGVAGQVGTQYF
. TRBJ2-7 TRBV4-3 . TGCGCCAGCAGCCAAGATGGGACTGGCGGTTACGAGCAGTACTTC CASSQDGTGGYEQYF
TRBD2 TRBJ2-1 TRBV4-3 . TGCGCCAGCAGCCAGGCATCAAGACTAGCGGGACCCTACAATGAGCAGTTCTTC CASSQASRLAGPYNEQFF
. TRBJ1-6 TRBV6-1 . TGTGCCAGCAGTTTCCGGGACACCCTTTCACCCCTCCACTTT CASSFRDTLSPLHF